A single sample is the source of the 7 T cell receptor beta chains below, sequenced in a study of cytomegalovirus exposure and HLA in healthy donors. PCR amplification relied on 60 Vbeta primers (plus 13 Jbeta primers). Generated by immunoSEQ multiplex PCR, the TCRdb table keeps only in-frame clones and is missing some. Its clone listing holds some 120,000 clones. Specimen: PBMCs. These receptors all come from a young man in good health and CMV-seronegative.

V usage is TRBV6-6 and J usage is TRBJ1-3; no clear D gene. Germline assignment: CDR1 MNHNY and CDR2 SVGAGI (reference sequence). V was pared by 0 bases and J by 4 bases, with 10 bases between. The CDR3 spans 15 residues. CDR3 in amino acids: CASSYSNREGNTIYF. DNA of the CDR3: TGTGCCAGCAGTTACTCGAACAGAGAAGGAAACACCATATATTTT.

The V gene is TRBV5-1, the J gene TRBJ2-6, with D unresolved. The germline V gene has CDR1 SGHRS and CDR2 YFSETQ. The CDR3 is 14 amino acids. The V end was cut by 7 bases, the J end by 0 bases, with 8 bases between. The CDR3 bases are TGCGCCAGCGGTGCGTACTCTGGGGCCAACGTCCTGACTTTC. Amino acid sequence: CASGAYSGANVLTF. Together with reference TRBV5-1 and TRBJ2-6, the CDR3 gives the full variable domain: KAGVTQTPRYLIKTRGQQVTLSCSPISGHRSVSWYQQTPGQGLQFLFEYFSETQRNKGNFPGRFSGRQFSNSRSEMNVSTLELGDSALYLCASGAYSGANVLTFGAGSRLTVL.

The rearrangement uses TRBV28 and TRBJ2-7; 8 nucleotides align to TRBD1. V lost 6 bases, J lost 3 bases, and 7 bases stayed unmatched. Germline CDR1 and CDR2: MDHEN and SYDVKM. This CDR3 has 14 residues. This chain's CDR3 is CASSTWGQDYEQYF. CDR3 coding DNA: TGTGCCAGCAGCACGTGGGGACAGGACTACGAGCAGTACTTC.

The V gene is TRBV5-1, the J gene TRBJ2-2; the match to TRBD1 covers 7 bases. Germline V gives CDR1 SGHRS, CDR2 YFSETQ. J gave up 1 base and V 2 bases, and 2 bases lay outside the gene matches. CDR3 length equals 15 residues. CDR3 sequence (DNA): TGCGCCAGCAGCTTTACAGGGGAGAACACCGGGGAGCTGTTTTTT. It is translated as CASSFTGENTGELFF.

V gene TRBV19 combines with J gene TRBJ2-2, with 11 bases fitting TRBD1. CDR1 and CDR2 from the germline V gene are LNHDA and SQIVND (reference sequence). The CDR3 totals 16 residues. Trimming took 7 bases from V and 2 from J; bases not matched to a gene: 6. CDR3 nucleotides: TGTGCCAGTAATACACGGACAGGGGGCAACACCGGGGAGCTGTTTTTT. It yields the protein CASNTRTGGNTGELFF.

The CDR3 DNA reads as TGTGCCAGCAGGACTAGCGGGGGCTCCTCCTACGAGCAGTACTTC. It encodes CASRTSGGSSYEQYF. The rearrangement uses TRBV2 and TRBJ2-7; 12 bases match TRBD2. The CDR3 has 15 amino acids. Germline V gene data show CDR1 as SNHLY and CDR2 as FYNNEI. Trimming took 6 bases from V and 0 from J; bases not matched to a gene: 3. The entire variable domain, with the rest obtained from reference TRBV2 and TRBJ2-7, is as follows: EPEVTQTPSHQVTQMGQEVILRCVPISNHLYFYWYRQILGQKVEFLVSFYNNEISEKSEIFDDQFSVERPDGSNFTLKIRSTKLEDSAMYFCASRTSGGSSYEQYFGPGTRLTVT.

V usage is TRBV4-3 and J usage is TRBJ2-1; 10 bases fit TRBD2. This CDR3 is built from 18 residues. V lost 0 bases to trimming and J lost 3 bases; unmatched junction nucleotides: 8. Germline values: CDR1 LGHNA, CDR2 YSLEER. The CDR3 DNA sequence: TGCGCCAGCAGCCAAGATGGTCCAGCGGGGGGGCTCTACAATGAGCAGTTCTTC. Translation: CASSQDGPAGGLYNEQFF.